This T cell receptor beta chain came from a study of shared clonotypes between healthy human individuals. Naivety among CD8 cells was defined by CD45RO negativity and positive CCR7 selection, thereby excluding terminally differentiated effector memory CD45RA+ cells. Data came from immunoSEQ multiplex PCR; TCRdb stores just in-frame clones and leaves some out. The table lists about 2.1 million clones, around 93% of them singletons. Study-wide findings and caveats: The genetic and exposure-history diversity represented was limited by few donors.

The CDR3 contains 14 residues. Germline-derived CDR1 and CDR2 are SGDLS and YYNGEE. The V segment lost 3 bases and the J segment 5 bases; nucleotides outside the gene matches: 5. Regarding this clone: Its antigen is as yet unknown.

The sequence derives from a man younger than 30 in good health. Some clones in this sample may be carry-over from other donors' samples. The V gene is TRBV9, the J gene TRBJ1-1; 9 nucleotides line up with TRBD1. Sequenced sample: naive CD8+ T cells from PBMCs. In DNA, the CDR3 is TGTGCCAGCAGCGCACGACAGGGGGTGACTGAAGCTTTCTTT. Amino acids: CASSARQGVTEAFF.